These 32 T cell receptor beta chains originate from one sample sequenced in a study of OX40 agonist ivuxolimab in advanced cancers. The method was immunoSEQ multiplex PCR; TCRdb's version includes in-frame clones alone and lacks a portion of them. Among 70,000 to 75,000 clones, around 81% were seen once, and the ten largest hold 5.9%. Sample: CD4+ or CD8+ T cells sorted from blood, taken in a trial of the OX40 agonist ivuxolimab. The receptors were gathered from an adult with an advanced solid tumor such as melanoma, head and neck, liver or kidney cancer.

The chain combines TRBV4-1 with TRBJ2-5; TRBD2 is a possible D gene (6 bases). Germline V gene sequence: CDR1 MGHRA, CDR2 YSYEKL. The CDR3 contains 15 residues. Trimming took off 2 bases at V and 5 bases at J, with 15 bases between the two ends. The CDR3 here is CASSQTAAGRETQYF. In DNA, the CDR3 is TGCGCCAGCAGCCAAACGGCGGCGGGGCGGGAGACCCAGTACTTC.

The chain has TRBV27 and TRBJ2-4; possible D gene TRBD2, 5 bases. Trimming pared 5 bases from V and 6 bases from J, leaving 14 bases between. In germline, CDR1 is MNHEY, CDR2 SMNVEV (reference sequence). The CDR3 covers 14 residues. In nucleotides, the CDR3 is TGTGCCAGCAGTCCTTTCCCAGGAGGAAACATTCAGTACTTC. This gives the protein CASSPFPGGNIQYF.

CDR3 nucleotide sequence: TGTGCCAGCAGCTCCGGGACTAGCGGGTCTAGCACAGATACGCAGTATTTT. Translation gives CASSSGTSGSSTDTQYF. V and J are TRBV7-2 and TRBJ2-3; the match to TRBD2 covers 12 bases. J lost 0 bases, V lost 4 bases, and 5 bases had no gene match. The CDR3 spans 17 residues. The germline V gene has CDR1 SGHTA and CDR2 FQGNSA. Together with reference TRBV7-2 and TRBJ2-3, the CDR3 gives the full variable domain: GAGVSQSPSNKVTEKGKDVELRCDPISGHTALYWYRQSLGQGLEFLIYFQGNSAPDKSGLPSDRFSAERTGGSVSTLTIQRTQQEDSAVYLCASSSGTSGSSTDTQYFGPGTRLTVL.

This clone was detected only a few times. V usage is TRBV7-6 and J usage is TRBJ2-3; no reliable D call. Germline V gene lookup returns CDR1 SGHVS and CDR2 FNYEAQ. This CDR3 contains 12 residues. Trimming removed 11 bases at V and 2 bases at J, with 11 bases between. The CDR3, as DNA: TGTGCCGGAGACTCTCACACAGATACGCAGTATTTT. Translated: CAGDSHTDTQYF.

The V and J genes are TRBV18 and TRBJ2-3; 7 nucleotides align to TRBD1. The CDR3 totals 16 residues. Germline loops: CDR1 KGHSH, CDR2 LQKENI. J gave up 0 bases and V 3 bases, and 6 bases lay outside the gene matches. CDR3 bases: TGTGCCAGCTCACCGATGGCAGGGGGTAGCACAGATACGCAGTATTTT. Translating it yields CASSPMAGGSTDTQYF.

This clone was detected only once. The rearrangement uses TRBV28 and TRBJ2-7, with TRBD1 identical over 8 bases. The ends lost 1 base at V and 6 bases at J; junction bases unmatched: 11. The CDR3 runs 16 residues. CDR1 and CDR2 from the germline V gene are MDHEN and SYDVKM. The CDR3 DNA reads as TGTGCCAGCAGTTTATCGTGGACAGGGTTTATCTCCGAGCAGTACTTC. Translating it yields CASSLSWTGFISEQYF. Full variable domain (remainder filled in from reference TRBV28 and TRBJ2-7): DVKVTQSSRYLVKRTGEKVFLECVQDMDHENMFWYRQDPGLGLRLIYFSYDVKMKEKGDIPEGYSVSREKKERFSLILESASTNQTSMYLCASSLSWTGFISEQYFGPGTRLTVT.

This clone was picked up many times. The J gene is TRBJ2-5, the V gene TRBV5-6; weak D call: TRBD2 (5 bases). V was shortened by 1 base and J by 2 bases, with 15 bases between the two germline ends. The CDR3 loop spans 16 amino acids. Germline V gene lookup returns CDR1 SGHDT and CDR2 YYEEEE. CDR3 nucleotide sequence: TGTGCCAGCAGCTTGAAAGAGGGTACGGAACAAGAGACCCAGTACTTC. It is translated as CASSLKEGTEQETQYF.

The chain couples TRBV11-3 to TRBJ2-1; D call uncertain. CDR1 SGHNT and CDR2 YENEEA come from the germline V gene. This CDR3 is built from 13 residues. The germline V and J ends were trimmed by 0 bases and 5 bases, with 5 bases remaining between them. CDR3 in DNA: TGTGCCAGCAGCTTAGAAGGAGACAATGAGCAGTTCTTC. Protein: CASSLEGDNEQFF. The full variable domain, in which reference TRBV11-3 and TRBJ2-1 provide the parts outside the CDR3, is EAGVVQSPRYKIIEKKQPVAFWCNPISGHNTLYWYLQNLGQGPELLIRYENEEAVDDSQLPKDRFSAERLKGVDSTLKIQPAELGDSAVYLCASSLEGDNEQFFGPGTRLTVL.

This clone occurred once. The CDR3 here is CASMDRAGTEAFF. As DNA, the CDR3 is TGTGCCAGCATGGACAGGGCGGGAACTGAAGCTTTCTTT. The rearrangement joins TRBV19 to TRBJ1-1, with 8 bases identical to TRBD1. Germline V gene data show CDR1 as LNHDA and CDR2 as SQIVND (reference sequence). The length of the CDR3 is 13 residues. Unmatched junction bases numbered 8, after V lost 9 bases and J lost 5 bases.

The genes are TRBV19 and TRBJ2-2; TRBD2 aligns across 9 bases. The trim removed 6 bases at V and 6 bases at J, leaving 2 bases unmatched. From germline, CDR1 is LNHDA and CDR2 SQIVND (reference sequence). The CDR3 sequence is 13 residues long. In DNA form, the CDR3 reads TGTGCCAGTAGGGAGCGGGGGGCCGGGGAGCTGTTTTTT. It codes for CASRERGAGELFF.

This clone was seen once. V is TRBV2 and J is TRBJ2-5; TRBD2 agrees at 13 bases. The junction had 7 bases not matched to a gene; V was cut back by 7 bases and J by 5 bases. CDR3 length: 15 amino acids. Germline CDR1 SNHLY, CDR2 FYNNEI. The CDR3 DNA follows: TGTGCCAGCAAGGGGGGGACTAGCGGGATTGAGACCCAGTACTTC. Translation gives CASKGGTSGIETQYF.

The CDR3 coding sequence is TGTGCCAGCAGTCCCGGGTACAACTACGAGCAGTACGTC. This gives the protein CASSPGYNYEQYV. The chain employs TRBV13 and TRBJ2-7, with D unclear. CDR1 and CDR2 (germline): PRHDT, FYEKMQ (reference sequence). CDR3 size: 13 residues. Trimming took off 6 bases at V and 3 bases at J, with 12 bases between the two ends.

This clone was observed once. V and J are TRBV13 and TRBJ1-1; TRBD1 aligns across 7 bases. This CDR3 spans 17 amino acids. CDR1 and CDR2 (germline): PRHDT, FYEKMQ (reference sequence). J was trimmed by 0 bases and V by 4 bases; bases with no gene match: 11. CDR3 in amino acids: CASSSPETGNMNTEAFF. The CDR3 DNA follows: TGTGCCAGCAGCTCTCCCGAGACAGGGAACATGAACACTGAAGCTTTCTTT.

The V call is TRBV28, the J call TRBJ2-3; D ambiguous. Trimming left V 6 bases short and J 2 bases short, with 24 bases between. Germline V gene sequence: CDR1 MDHEN, CDR2 SYDVKM. The CDR3 is 18 residues long. In nucleotides, the CDR3 is TGTGCCAGCAGCCCCCTTCCGGTTGGACCGCTACCCACAGATACGCAGTATTTT. Translated: CASSPLPVGPLPTDTQYF. The variable domain in full, completed from reference TRBV28 and TRBJ2-3, reads DVKVTQSSRYLVKRTGEKVFLECVQDMDHENMFWYRQDPGLGLRLIYFSYDVKMKEKGDIPEGYSVSREKKERFSLILESASTNQTSMYLCASSPLPVGPLPTDTQYFGPGTRLTVL.

The chain links TRBV19 to TRBJ2-2; perhaps TRBD2 as D (5 bases). CDR3 length: 17 amino acids. Trimming took 7 bases from V and 3 from J, leaving 21 bases between them. The germline V gene encodes CDR1 LNHDA and CDR2 SQIVND (reference sequence). As DNA, the CDR3 is TGTGCCAGTACCCGTATTTCTAGAAGCGGAGACACCGGGGAGCTGTTTTTT. It codes for CASTRISRSGDTGELFF.

The chain has TRBV11-2 and TRBJ2-3; the match to TRBD2 covers 9 bases. J was trimmed by 0 bases and V by 5 bases; bases with no gene match: 12. Germline V CDR1 and CDR2: SGHAT, FQNNGV. This CDR3 is built from 18 residues. The CDR3 DNA reads as TGTGCCAGCAGCCGTAGCGGGAGTGGGGCCCCTAGCACAGATACGCAGTATTTT. Protein product: CASSRSGSGAPSTDTQYF.

This rearrangement joins TRBV5-1 to TRBJ1-1; possible D gene TRBD1, 5 bases. Germline CDR1 reads SGHRS; CDR2 reads YFSETQ. V lost 4 bases and J lost 4, with 17 bases in between. The CDR3 length is 15 residues. The CDR3 coding sequence is TGCGCCAGCAGCCGCGCCGGGGGGAGGGGCACTGAAGCTTTCTTT. Translating it yields CASSRAGGRGTEAFF.

The rearrangement joins TRBV7-9 to TRBJ1-1, with D uncertain. This CDR3 has 14 amino acids. Germline V gene sequence: CDR1 SEHNR, CDR2 FQNEAQ (reference sequence). V shed 6 bases and J shed 1 base, with 12 bases lying between them. The CDR3 sequence: CASRGGGANTEAFF. CDR3 nucleotides: TGTGCCAGCAGAGGCGGCGGAGCGAACACTGAAGCTTTCTTT.

This chain links TRBV6-5 with TRBJ1-5; D might be TRBD1 (5 bases). The CDR3 spans 15 residues. Trimming removed 0 bases at V and 5 bases at J, with 11 bases between. Germline CDR1 MNHEY, CDR2 SVGAGI. The CDR3 spells CASSYSGDTYQPQHF. The CDR3 DNA reads TGTGCCAGCAGTTACTCAGGGGATACGTATCAGCCCCAGCATTTT.

The V and J genes are TRBV7-3 and TRBJ2-7; D is undetermined. Looked up from germline, CDR1 is SGHTA and CDR2 is FQGTGA. Trimming left V 0 bases short and J 4 bases short, with 4 bases between. The CDR3 loop spans 12 amino acids. This CDR3 reads CASSLTSYEQYF. DNA for the CDR3: TGTGCCAGCAGCTTAACGTCTTACGAGCAGTACTTC.

V and J are TRBV29-1 and TRBJ1-5; no clear D gene. The germline V and J ends were trimmed by 1 base and 6 bases, with 10 bases remaining between them. Germline V gives CDR1 SQVTM, CDR2 ANQGSEA. There are 13 residues in the CDR3. CDR3 sequence: CSVEVQDGQPQHF. The CDR3 nucleotides read TGCAGCGTTGAAGTTCAAGATGGTCAGCCCCAGCATTTT.

The rearrangement joins TRBV4-1 to TRBJ1-5; maybe TRBD1 (5 bases). The CDR3 has 16 amino acids. CDR1 and CDR2 (germline): MGHRA, YSYEKL. The V end was cut by 0 bases, the J end by 0 bases, with 9 bases between. Here the CDR3 reads CASSQDPGTSNQPQHF. CDR3 coding DNA: TGCGCCAGCAGCCAAGATCCGGGGACTAGCAATCAGCCCCAGCATTTT.

V is TRBV29-1 and J is TRBJ2-3, with D tentatively TRBD2 (5 bases). This CDR3 has 12 residues. V shed 7 bases and J shed 1 base, with 9 bases lying between them. Germline-derived CDR1 and CDR2 are SQVTM and ANQGSEA. CDR3 coding DNA: TGCAGCGGTGAGGGTGGCACAGATACGCAGTATTTT. Its translation is CSGEGGTDTQYF.

This chain links TRBV28 with TRBJ2-5, with 8 bases identical to TRBD1. V was pared by 8 bases and J by 5 bases, with 13 bases of the junction left unmatched. The germline gives CDR1 MDHEN, CDR2 SYDVKM. The CDR3 is 15 amino acids. This CDR3 reads CASGQDRVMEETQYF. In DNA form, the CDR3 reads TGTGCCAGCGGCCAGGACAGGGTTATGGAGGAGACCCAGTACTTC.

V usage is TRBV5-1 and J usage is TRBJ2-5, with 11 bases fitting TRBD2. CDR1 is SGHRS, CDR2 YFSETQ, per germline. This CDR3 region has 15 residues. With 6 bases clipped from V and 2 bases from J, the junction kept 6 bases outside the gene matches. Here the CDR3 reads CASNRGLAVQETQYF. CDR3 nucleotide sequence: TGCGCCAGCAACCGGGGACTAGCGGTACAAGAGACCCAGTACTTC.

This chain links TRBV29-1 with TRBJ1-2; D perhaps matches TRBD1 (6 bases). This CDR3 contains 12 residues. CDR1 and CDR2 (germline): SQVTM, ANQGSEA. V lost 8 bases, J lost 2 bases, and 12 bases lay in between. CDR3 coding DNA: TGCAGCAGGGGGGGATCGAACTATGGCTACACCTTC. Protein sequence: CSRGGSNYGYTF.

The genes are TRBV19 and TRBJ2-2; D uncertain. V shed 4 bases and J shed 2 bases, with 2 bases lying between them. The length of the CDR3 is 12 residues. Germline-derived CDR1 and CDR2 are LNHDA and SQIVND (reference sequence). CDR3 sequence reads: CASSKNTGELFF. The CDR3, as DNA: TGTGCCAGTAGTAAAAACACCGGGGAGCTGTTTTTT.

The V call is TRBV5-6, the J call TRBJ1-1, with 8 bases aligning to TRBD1. Germline V gives CDR1 SGHDT, CDR2 YYEEEE. The CDR3 has 17 amino acids. J lost 0 bases, V lost 6 bases, and 13 bases had no gene match. The CDR3 nucleotides are TGTGCCAGCACCCCTTTAGGGACAGGACACCTGAACACTGAAGCTTTCTTT. Translated: CASTPLGTGHLNTEAFF.

V usage is TRBV21-1 and J usage is TRBJ1-5; TRBD1, the table's D call, was not compared with the DNA. TRBV21-1 is shown as a pseudogene. This CDR3 spans 14 amino acids. CDR3 sequence reads: CASSLQGSRGPQHF. CDR3 bases: TGTGCCAGCAGCTTACAGGGCTCCCGGGGACCCCAGCATTTT.

This CDR3 is CASPRDSGTDTQYF. The CDR3 bases are TGCGCCAGTCCACGTGATAGCGGGACAGATACGCAGTATTTT. The rearrangement joins TRBV10-1 to TRBJ2-3; 7 nucleotides match TRBD2. Germline CDR1 WNHNN, CDR2 SYGVQD (reference sequence). This CDR3 has 14 residues. V shed 9 bases, J shed 3 bases, and the junction held 9 bases outside the gene matches.

V usage is TRBV4-3 and J usage is TRBJ1-4; D might be TRBD1 (5 bases). Germline V gene sequence: CDR1 LGHNA, CDR2 YSLEER. This CDR3 has 17 residues. V lost 1 base, J lost 5 bases, and 17 bases lay in between. In DNA, the CDR3 is TGCGCCAGCAGCCAAGTCGCACCTGCCGGGGGGAATGAAAAACTGTTTTTT. Its translation: CASSQVAPAGGNEKLFF.

The chain employs TRBV19 and TRBJ2-2; D is ambiguous. There are 13 residues in the CDR3. Germline values: CDR1 LNHDA, CDR2 SQIVND (reference sequence). The V gene lost 1 base and the J gene lost 9 bases, with 9 bases spanning the gap. CDR3 region: CASSIVNNWELFF. CDR3 coding DNA: TGTGCCAGTAGTATAGTGAACAACTGGGAGCTGTTTTTT.